This T cell receptor beta chain was identified during a study of blood T cell repertoires in COVID-19. Study-level background: Sites across the United States, Italy and Spain contributed samples from acute and convalescent COVID-19. PBMCs, B-cell-depleted T cells, or T cells were the source of the cDNA or gDNA that made up the material.

The CDR3 extends over 16 amino acids. Germline values: CDR1 WNHNN, CDR2 SYGVQD (reference sequence). In the source study's methods: Estimation of nucleated cell counts was performed using reference gene primer amplification. The assay was immunoSEQ multiplex PCR, and TCRdb's table has in-frame clones only and misses some. V and J calls and clone size are those listed in that table; D and trimming were worked out from the DNA. The sample holds fewer than 20,000 clones, 76% seen once. This TCR was sampled from a man in his 70s with active or convalescent COVID-19. V gene TRBV10-1 combines with J gene TRBJ2-1, with TRBD1 matching 7 bases. The sample consisted of peripheral blood. In DNA form, the CDR3 reads TGCCCCCGCAGTCCACAGGGGTATAGCTCCTACAATGAGCAGTTCTTC. It codes for CPRSPQGYSSYNEQFF.